The 14 T cell receptor beta chains given below trace back to one sample, sequenced in a study of spatial heterogeneity in lung cancer. One entry per CDR3 protein, called by TCRdb with MiXCR from the 5' RACE reads. The sample yields about 38,000 distinct CDR3 sequences, roughly 6% seen once. As to time point: sample taken at primary tumor resection. Sequencing was performed on whole RNA extracted from tumor and nontumor lung tissue, or from frozen PBMC, and the material was left unsorted. Sequenced here: PBMCs, sampled at surgery. These receptor sequences come from a male donor with early-stage non-small cell lung cancer.

This clonotype was counted a few times. The CDR3 DNA is TGCAGTGCTAGATCCCGGACAGGCGACTACGAGCAGTACTTC. Its translation is CSARSRTGDYEQYF. V usage is TRBV20-1 and J usage is TRBJ2-7; 7 nucleotides agree with TRBD1. Germline V gene data show CDR1 as DFQATT and CDR2 as SNEGSKA (reference sequence). Trimming cost V 2 bases and J 3 bases; bases outside gene matches: 7. The CDR3 consists of 14 residues.

At least ten counts were recorded for this clonotype. The gene calls are TRBV12-3 or TRBV12-4 and TRBJ2-7; TRBD1 agrees at 8 bases. V gave up 6 bases and J gave up 5 bases; unmatched junction bases: 6. The CDR3 has 13 residues. CDR3 coding DNA: TGTGCCAGCAGCAAGACAGGGGTGGACGAGCAGTACTTC. Residues: CASSKTGVDEQYF.

This clonotype has a count of ten or more. V gene TRBV5-4 combines with J gene TRBJ2-1; possible D gene TRBD1, 5 bases. The CDR3 runs to 16 residues. V was trimmed by 0 bases and J by 3 bases, leaving 13 bases between them. CDR1 is SGHNT, CDR2 YYREEE, per germline (reference sequence). The DNA of the CDR3 is TGTGCCAGCAGCTTGGGGCTACAGGCTAGCTACAATGAGCAGTTCTTC. As protein: CASSLGLQASYNEQFF.

This clonotype was detected many times. This chain links TRBV20-1 with TRBJ1-4; weak D call: TRBD1 (5 bases). V was pared by 2 bases and J by 4 bases, with 14 bases between. This CDR3 comprises 15 residues. Germline loops: CDR1 DFQATT, CDR2 SNEGSKA (reference sequence). Here the CDR3 reads CSARKRGLGNEKLFF. CDR3 DNA sequence: TGCAGTGCTAGAAAGAGGGGTTTAGGTAATGAAAAACTGTTTTTT.

This clonotype occurred a few times. V usage is TRBV7-2 and J usage is TRBJ2-4; D not certain. Between the trimmed V and J ends, which lost 10 bases and 2 bases, there was a span of 12 bases. In germline, CDR1 is SGHTA, CDR2 FQGNSA. This CDR3 region has 13 residues. In DNA form, the CDR3 reads TGTGCCACCTCAGGCGTGTCCAAAAACATTCAGTACTTC. Amino acid sequence: CATSGVSKNIQYF.

In its sample, this clonotype was seen a few times. The chain carries TRBV19 and TRBJ2-1; D is perhaps TRBD1 (6 bases). Per germline, CDR1 LNHDA and CDR2 SQIVND (reference sequence). The CDR3 extends over 14 amino acids. Trimming removed 5 bases at V and 2 bases at J, with 10 bases between. This CDR3 is CASSQGSPYNEQFF. In DNA form, the CDR3 reads TGTGCCAGTAGTCAGGGGAGCCCCTACAATGAGCAGTTCTTC.

CDR3 sequence: CASSLARGSNYGYTF. The CDR3 DNA sequence: TGTGCCAGCAGCTTGGCCAGAGGTTCTAACTATGGCTACACCTTC. The chain is built from TRBV5-5 and TRBJ1-2; D is uncertain. V gave up 0 bases and J gave up 0 bases, with 9 bases separating them. Germline-derived CDR1 and CDR2 are SGHKS and YYEKEE (reference sequence). The length of the CDR3 is 15 residues. Filled out from reference TRBV5-5 and TRBJ1-2, the complete variable domain reads DAGVTQSPTHLIKTRGQQVTLRCSPISGHKSVSWYQQVLGQGPQFIFQYYEKEERGRGNFPDRFSARQFPNYSSELNVNALLLGDSALYLCASSLARGSNYGYTFGSGTRLTVV.

This clonotype was seen repeatedly, ten times or more. The chain employs TRBV7-6 and TRBJ1-5, with TRBD1 as a possible D gene (5 bases). V lost 10 bases to trimming and J lost 5 bases, with 18 bases between them. The length of the CDR3 is 14 residues. Germline CDR1 is SGHVS and CDR2 is FNYEAQ. CDR3 residues: CATESRERDQPQHF. CDR3 DNA sequence: TGTGCCACGGAATCCAGGGAAAGGGATCAGCCCCAGCATTTT.

This clonotype was found a few times. The chain links TRBV5-1 to TRBJ2-5; TRBD2 matches 14 bases. Germline CDR1 SGHRS, CDR2 YFSETQ. Losses at the gene ends were 4 bases for V and 1 base for J; bases not matched to a gene: 6. CDR3 length: 17 residues. CDR3 protein: CASSTGLAGGVQETQYF. CDR3 nucleotide sequence: TGCGCCAGCAGCACCGGACTAGCGGGGGGCGTCCAAGAGACCCAGTACTTC.

This clonotype was observed a few times. V usage is TRBV5-1 and J usage is TRBJ1-6; D uncertain. The CDR3 is 15 residues long. Looked up from germline, CDR1 is SGHRS and CDR2 is YFSETQ. Trimming left V 0 bases short and J 8 bases short, with 12 bases between. CDR3 bases: TGCGCCAGCAGCTTGGGGGCCGCCGGGGATTCACCCCTCCACTTT. It encodes CASSLGAAGDSPLHF.

This clonotype was observed at least ten times. V usage is TRBV5-1 and J usage is TRBJ1-1; 8 nucleotides match TRBD1. V shed 7 bases and J 6 bases; nucleotides not matched to a gene: 8. The V gene's germline CDR1 is SGHRS and CDR2 YFSETQ. The CDR3 length is 13 residues. The CDR3 nucleotides are TGCGCCAGCGGTTCATCGGGACAGGCTGAAGCTTTCTTT. Translating gives CASGSSGQAEAFF.

This clonotype was seen repeatedly, ten times or more. The rearrangement joins TRBV4-1 to TRBJ2-3; possible D gene TRBD2, 6 bases. Germline V CDR1 and CDR2: MGHRA, YSYEKL. The CDR3 totals 16 residues. Trimming removed 1 base from V and 4 bases from J, with 15 bases in between. The CDR3 loop reads CASSQVRDGGADTQYF. CDR3 bases: TGCGCCAGCAGCCAAGTCAGGGACGGAGGGGCAGATACGCAGTATTTT.

This clonotype was found many times. The V gene is TRBV19, the J gene TRBJ1-5; no reliable D call. Trimming removed 6 bases at V and 1 base at J, with 1 base between. Germline values: CDR1 LNHDA, CDR2 SQIVND (reference sequence). The CDR3 is 11 amino acids. DNA for the CDR3: TGTGCCAGTAGAAGCAATCAGCCCCAGCATTTT. It yields the protein CASRSNQPQHF.

This clonotype counts as medium-sized. The gene calls are TRBV10-3 and TRBJ2-5; TRBD1 is a possible D gene (6 bases). CDR1 and CDR2 (germline): ENHRY, SYGVKD. The CDR3 has 13 residues. V was trimmed by 11 bases and J by 3 bases, leaving 16 bases between them. The CDR3 DNA is TGTGCCTCCCAGCTCAGGGGCGAAGAGACCCAGTACTTC. Its translation is CASQLRGEETQYF.